The source of this T cell receptor (beta chain) is a study of blood T cell repertoires in COVID-19. Study at large: T cells, B-cell-depleted T cells, or PBMCs supplied cDNA or gDNA.

With regard to this clone: Germline and junction disagree at one end, which may indicate a read error.

This CDR3 region has 15 residues. CDR1 and CDR2 (germline): LNHNV, YYDKDF (reference sequence). Data came from immunoSEQ multiplex PCR; TCRdb stores just in-frame clones and leaves some out. The sample contains 350,000 or so clones, roughly 87% of which appear only once. The chain has TRBV15 and TRBJ1-1; D is uncertain. The TCR was taken from a woman aged 25 to 39 who had recovered from COVID-19. The specimen was PBMCs or T cells enriched from blood (not recorded which). CDR3 residues: CATSRDTSGNTEAFF. The CDR3 DNA is TGTGCCACCAGCCGAGACACTAGCGGGAACACTGAAGCTTTCTTT.